These 29 T cell receptor beta chains originate from one sample sequenced in a study of neurological immune-mediated disorders (dated by TCRdb to the late 2010s). The library was prepared using 5' RACE. The instrument was an Illumina HiSeq 2500. TCRdb took the public reads, trimmed them with fastp at Q25, ran MiXCR for clone calling and kept in-frame beta chains. Duplicate CDR3 protein sequences are folded into a single record with the most common DNA and genes. This sample lists 60,000 to 85,000 distinct CDR3 sequences; less than 5.5% were detected once. Just under 7.5% of the sample belongs to the ten largest clones. Sequencing used PBMCs. Receptor source: a man aged 18 to 30 with multiple sclerosis.

This clonotype was picked up many times. The gene calls are TRBV5-1 and TRBJ2-5; D remains unclear. Trimming removed 1 base at V and 3 bases at J, with 10 bases between. The CDR3 runs to 14 residues. CDR1 is SGHRS and CDR2 is YFSETQ in the germline V gene. This chain's CDR3 is CASSLFSTKETQYF. Here the CDR3 DNA reads TGCGCCAGCAGCTTGTTCTCTACAAAAGAGACCCAGTACTTC.

Only a few counts were recorded for this clonotype. The V call is TRBV4-1, the J call TRBJ2-1, with 8 bases lining up with TRBD1. Trimming took 0 bases from V and 5 from J; bases not matched to a gene: 3. The CDR3 is made up of 15 amino acids. The germline gives CDR1 MGHRA, CDR2 YSYEKL. Here the CDR3 DNA reads TGCGCCAGCAGCCAAGATTCAGGGGGCAACAATGAGCAGTTCTTC. Its protein is CASSQDSGGNNEQFF.

V gene TRBV5-1 combines with J gene TRBJ2-4; D unclear. Trimming took off 4 bases at V and 7 bases at J, with 15 bases between the two ends. There are 14 residues in the CDR3. Germline-derived CDR1 and CDR2 are SGHRS and YFSETQ. CDR3: CASSLGSFGNIQYF. The CDR3, as DNA: TGCGCCAGCAGCCTAGGATCTTTCGGCAACATTCAGTACTTC.

Notes on this clonotype: One end of the junction is discordant with germline, which a read error may explain. This sequence joins TRBV28 and TRBJ1-5, with D possibly being TRBD1 (5 bases). The germline V gene encodes CDR1 MDHEN and CDR2 SYDVKM. This CDR3 spans 13 amino acids. DNA of the CDR3: TGTGTCAGCACCGTAGGGGTGGACCAGCCCCAGAATTTT. Translated: CVSTVGVDQPQNF. The variable domain in full, with the rest retrieved from reference TRBV28 and TRBJ1-5, is DVKVTQSSRYLVKRTGEKVFLECVQDMDHENMFWYRQDPGLGLRLIYFSYDVKMKEKGDIPEGYSVSREKKERFSLILESASTNQTSMYLCVSTVGVDQPQNFGDGTRLSIL.

The genes are TRBV3-1 and TRBJ2-3, with unresolved D. In germline, CDR1 is LGHDT, CDR2 YNNKEL (reference sequence). CDR3 length: 14 residues. The V end was cut by 0 bases, the J end by 13 bases, with 17 bases between. CDR3: CASSQDLPASPKYF. The CDR3 bases are TGTGCCAGCAGCCAAGATCTGCCAGCGAGCCCCAAGTATTTT.

This clonotype was found a few times. The V call is TRBV20-1, the J call TRBJ1-5; 7 bases are shared with TRBD1. V gave up 5 bases and J gave up 4 bases; unmatched junction bases: 11. The CDR3 sequence is 15 residues long. Germline lookup yields CDR1 DFQATT and CDR2 SNEGSKA (reference sequence). CDR3 sequence: CSASYRGRTNQPQHF. The CDR3 nucleotides are TGCAGTGCTTCTTACAGGGGAAGGACTAATCAGCCCCAGCATTTT.

This clonotype came up many times. This chain connects TRBV7-3 to TRBJ2-3; D is tentatively TRBD1 or TRBD2 (5 bases each). Germline CDR1 reads SGHTA; CDR2 reads FQGTGA. This CDR3 spans 15 amino acids. V lost 5 bases and J 9 bases, leaving 21 bases between the germline ends. CDR3 loop: CASSLKGPFENTQYF. DNA of the CDR3: TGTGCCAGCAGCCTAAAGGGACCCTTTGAGAACACGCAGTATTTT. Complete variable domain (other parts from reference TRBV7-3 and TRBJ2-3): GAGVSQTPSNKVTEKGKYVELRCDPISGHTALYWYRQSLGQGPEFLIYFQGTGAADDSGLPNDRFFAVRPEGSVSTLKIQRTERGDSAVYLCASSLKGPFENTQYFGPGTRLTVL.

Ten or more counts support this clonotype. The V call is TRBV30, the J call TRBJ1-4; TRBD1 matches 9 bases. The CDR3 is made up of 16 amino acids. Germline trimming cut 2 bases from V and 6 bases from J; bases unmatched to any gene: 10. The germline V gene has CDR1 GTSNPN and CDR2 SVGIG (reference sequence). The DNA for the CDR3 is TGTGCCTGGAGTAAGGACAGGGGCGACTTTGATGAAAAACTGTTTTTT. Translating it yields CAWSKDRGDFDEKLFF. Based on the CDR3 plus reference TRBV30 and TRBJ1-4, the full variable domain is SQTIHQWPATLVQPVGSPLSLECTVEGTSNPNLYWYRQAAGRGLQLLFYSVGIGQISSEVPQNLSASRPQDRQFILSSKKLLLSDSGFYLCAWSKDRGDFDEKLFFGSGTQLSVL.

This clonotype has a count of ten or more. The chain carries TRBV20-1 and TRBJ2-7, with D maybe TRBD2 (7 bases). This CDR3 contains 14 residues. With 5 bases removed from V and 5 bases from J, the gap between germline ends came to 19 bases. Germline V gene sequence: CDR1 DFQATT, CDR2 SNEGSKA (reference sequence). The CDR3 region is CSAGRGGPADEQYF. CDR3 bases: TGCAGTGCTGGGAGGGGGGGCCCAGCCGACGAGCAGTACTTC.

This clonotype was counted ten times or more. This rearrangement joins TRBV2 to TRBJ2-3; TRBD2 is a possible D gene (6 bases). The CDR3 spans 14 residues. V dropped 1 base and J dropped 4 bases, with 9 bases sitting between them. CDR1 is SNHLY, CDR2 FYNNEI, per germline. DNA of the CDR3: TGTGCCAGCAGTGAAGGCGGGGCAGCAGATACGCAGTATTTT. It yields the protein CASSEGGAADTQYF.

This clonotype came up many times. The chain's CDR3 is CASSFLTPLNTGELFF. CDR3 nucleotides: TGTGCCAGCAGTTTTCTGACACCCCTGAACACCGGGGAGCTGTTTTTT. The rearrangement uses TRBV12-3 or TRBV12-4 and TRBJ2-2, with D unresolved. This CDR3 is built from 16 residues. The V gene lost 3 bases and the J gene lost 1 base, with 12 bases spanning the gap.

The chain links TRBV20-1 to TRBJ2-1; D call uncertain. V was cut by 5 bases and J by 2 bases, with 7 bases left in between. Germline CDR1 DFQATT, CDR2 SNEGSKA (reference sequence). The CDR3 has 12 amino acids. In nucleotides, the CDR3 is TGCAGTGCTGACACAGCCTACAATGAGCAGTTCTTC. Amino acids: CSADTAYNEQFF.

This clonotype was seen many times. The chain uses TRBV5-1 and TRBJ1-3; no clear D gene. Germline lookup yields CDR1 SGHRS and CDR2 YFSETQ. This CDR3 region has 12 residues. V gave up 7 bases and J gave up 2 bases, with 7 bases separating them. The CDR3 DNA reads as TGCGCCAGCGGGGAAGCTGGAAACACCATATATTTT. Amino acid sequence: CASGEAGNTIYF. Drawing the rest from reference TRBV5-1 and TRBJ1-3, the complete variable domain is KAGVTQTPRYLIKTRGQQVTLSCSPISGHRSVSWYQQTPGQGLQFLFEYFSETQRNKGNFPGRFSGRQFSNSRSEMNVSTLELGDSALYLCASGEAGNTIYFGEGSWLTVV.

Notes on this clonotype: A much more abundant neighbour one base away suggests this may be a read error. The chain has TRBV11-2 and TRBJ2-5; D ambiguous. V was pared by 4 bases and J by 2 bases, with 8 bases between. The CDR3 is 13 residues long. Germline loops: CDR1 SGHAT, CDR2 FQNNGV. The CDR3, as DNA: TGTGCCAGCAGCTGGGGAAAGCAAGAGACCCAGTACTTC. Its translation: CASSWGKQETQYF.

This clonotype was recorded at least ten times. J is TRBJ2-5 and V is TRBV20-1; possibly TRBD1 for D (6 bases). Between the trimmed V and J ends, which lost 5 bases and 5 bases, there was a span of 21 bases. CDR1 and CDR2 (germline): DFQATT, SNEGSKA (reference sequence). The CDR3 loop spans 15 amino acids. The CDR3 nucleotides read TGCAGTGCTCCCGCGGACAGACAGTATGTCGAGACCCAGTACTTC. This encodes CSAPADRQYVETQYF.

This clonotype was recorded at least ten times. The rearrangement uses TRBV7-3 and TRBJ2-7; TRBD2 aligns across 7 bases. The CDR3 has 16 residues. Trimming removed 3 bases from V and 6 bases from J; junction bases left unmatched: 14. Germline CDR1 and CDR2: SGHTA and FQGTGA. In DNA form, the CDR3 reads TGTGCCAGCAGCTTGACCCCCGGCGGGAGATTCGGCGAGCAGTACTTC. Protein product: CASSLTPGGRFGEQYF.

There are many counts of this clonotype. The chain has TRBV20-1 and TRBJ2-2, with 8 bases identical to TRBD2. V lost 8 bases, J lost 4 bases, and 6 bases stayed unmatched. The V gene's germline CDR1 is DFQATT and CDR2 SNEGSKA (reference sequence). The CDR3 spans 13 residues. In DNA form, the CDR3 reads TGCAGTATTGCTCGGGGGGGCACCGGGGAGCTGTTTTTT. Translated: CSIARGGTGELFF.

This clonotype was detected ten times or more. The chain has TRBV6-5 and TRBJ2-4, with no clear D. Per the germline V gene, CDR1 is MNHEY and CDR2 is SVGAGI. This CDR3 is built from 17 residues. Trimming stripped 0 bases from V and 0 bases from J, with 12 bases between. The CDR3 region is CASSYSSRSLAKNIQYF. The CDR3 DNA follows: TGTGCCAGCAGTTACTCGAGCAGGTCGCTAGCCAAAAACATTCAGTACTTC.

Worth noting for this clonotype: A single base separates this from a much larger clone, so it may be a read error. The V and J genes are TRBV6-5 and TRBJ2-2; D perhaps matches TRBD2 (5 bases). Looked up from germline, CDR1 is MNHEY and CDR2 is SVGAGI. Trimming took 8 bases from V and 1 from J, leaving 11 bases between them. This CDR3 is 14 amino acids long. The CDR3 region is CASALVWNTGELFF. CDR3 DNA sequence: TGTGCCAGCGCACTAGTATGGAACACCGGGGAGCTGTTTTTT.

This clonotype was counted ten times or more. The CDR3 is CASSLGAGSGRAGETQYF. The CDR3 DNA sequence: TGTGCCAGCAGCTTAGGAGCCGGTAGCGGGAGGGCCGGGGAGACCCAGTACTTC. This sequence joins TRBV7-2 and TRBJ2-5, with TRBD2 identical over 11 bases. Unmatched junction bases numbered 12, after V lost 1 base and J lost 5 bases. CDR3 length equals 18 residues. Germline CDR1 and CDR2: SGHTA and FQGNSA.

At least ten counts were recorded for this clonotype. The chain recombines TRBV7-2 with TRBJ2-1; 7 positions match TRBD1. The CDR3 consists of 14 residues. Germline assignment: CDR1 SGHTA and CDR2 FQGNSA. J was trimmed by 4 bases and V by 11 bases; bases with no gene match: 11. As DNA, the CDR3 is TGTGCCGGGGCCCAAGGGGGCAGGTACAATGAGCAGTTCTTC. Translation gives CAGAQGGRYNEQFF.

This clonotype was found many times. The chain employs TRBV5-1 and TRBJ2-6; 7 bases line up with TRBD1. Germline V gene lookup returns CDR1 SGHRS and CDR2 YFSETQ. This CDR3 has 15 residues. V trimming: 4 bases; J trimming: 2 bases; junction bases outside the gene matches: 3. CDR3 DNA: TGCGCCAGCAGCCTCGGACAGGCTGGGGCCAACGTCCTGACTTTC. Translating it yields CASSLGQAGANVLTF.

This clonotype was counted ten times or more. The chain couples TRBV4-3 to TRBJ2-1; the D gene is possibly TRBD2 (6 bases). The V end was cut by 0 bases, the J end by 2 bases, with 14 bases between. Germline CDR1 reads LGHNA; CDR2 reads YSLEER. The CDR3 is made up of 17 amino acids. The CDR3 DNA reads TGCGCCAGCAGCCAAGATCACGCGGGGACCCCCTACAATGAGCAGTTCTTC. Its protein product is CASSQDHAGTPYNEQFF.

This clonotype was seen ten or more times. The J gene is TRBJ2-3, the V gene TRBV5-1; TRBD2 agrees at 7 bases. The CDR3 runs 14 residues. The germline V gene encodes CDR1 SGHRS and CDR2 YFSETQ. The ends lost 3 bases at V and 0 bases at J; junction bases unmatched: 1. In DNA form, the CDR3 reads TGCGCCAGCAGCTCTAGCGGTAGCACAGATACGCAGTATTTT. Translating it yields CASSSSGSTDTQYF.

This clonotype showed up many times. The rearrangement joins TRBV20-1 to TRBJ2-1; a weak D match, TRBD2 (5 bases). The V end lost 1 base, the J end lost 4 bases, and 11 bases lay between the germline ends. CDR1 DFQATT and CDR2 SNEGSKA come from the germline V gene (reference sequence). The CDR3 is made up of 14 amino acids. CDR3 amino acids: CSARGGPGYNEQFF. CDR3 DNA: TGCAGTGCTAGAGGCGGCCCGGGGTACAATGAGCAGTTCTTC.

Comment on this clonotype: A much larger clone sits a single nucleotide away, making a read error possible. The V and J genes are TRBV29-1 and TRBJ1-1; D is perhaps TRBD1 (6 bases). Germline assignment: CDR1 SQVTM and CDR2 ANQGSEA. The CDR3 has 14 amino acids. V was trimmed by 4 bases and J by 4 bases, leaving 16 bases between them. The CDR3: CSVVVSKGVTEAFF. The CDR3 region has the DNA TGCAGCGTTGTGGTTTCGAAGGGGGTCACTGAAGCTTTCTTT.

This clonotype was seen at least ten times. One junction end does not reproduce the germline sequence, and a read error may be involved. The chain has TRBV12-3 or TRBV12-4 and TRBJ1-6; possible D gene TRBD1, 6 bases. The CDR3 is 14 residues long. The CDR3 region is CASSLGQPNSPLNF. The CDR3, as DNA: TGTGCCAGCAGTCTTGGACAGCCAAATTCACCCCTCAACTTT.

This clonotype was detected many times. This chain joins TRBV15 and TRBJ1-1, with TRBD1 as a possible D gene (5 bases). Germline V gives CDR1 LNHNV, CDR2 YYDKDF (reference sequence). V lost 6 bases to trimming and J lost 4 bases, with 18 bases between them. This CDR3 spans 15 amino acids. The CDR3 nucleotides read TGTGCCACCAGTAACGGGCGGGGGAGGGGCACTGAAGCTTTCTTT. Amino acid sequence: CATSNGRGRGTEAFF.

This clonotype was counted many times. The V gene is TRBV7-8, the J gene TRBJ2-3, with D possibly matching TRBD2 (7 bases). CDR3 size: 15 residues. Germline assignment: CDR1 SGHVS and CDR2 FQNEAQ. V lost 2 bases and J lost 3, with 12 bases in between. In nucleotides, the CDR3 is TGTGCCAGCAGCTTAAGGGGGGGGGCGACAGATACGCAGTATTTT. Protein: CASSLRGGATDTQYF.